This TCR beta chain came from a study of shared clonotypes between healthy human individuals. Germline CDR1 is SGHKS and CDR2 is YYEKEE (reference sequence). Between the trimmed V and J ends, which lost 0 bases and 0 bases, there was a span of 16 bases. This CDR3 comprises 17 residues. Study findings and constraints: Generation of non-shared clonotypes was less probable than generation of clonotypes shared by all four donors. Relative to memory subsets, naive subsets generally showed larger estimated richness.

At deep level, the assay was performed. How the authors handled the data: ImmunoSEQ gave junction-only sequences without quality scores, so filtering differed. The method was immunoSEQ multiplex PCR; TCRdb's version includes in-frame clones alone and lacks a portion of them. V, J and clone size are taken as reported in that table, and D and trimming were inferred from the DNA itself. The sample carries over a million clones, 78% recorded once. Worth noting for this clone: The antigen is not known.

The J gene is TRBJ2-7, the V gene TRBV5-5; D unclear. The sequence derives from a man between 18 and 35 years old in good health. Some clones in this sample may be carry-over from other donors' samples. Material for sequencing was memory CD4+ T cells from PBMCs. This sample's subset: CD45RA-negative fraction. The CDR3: CASSLAGSPANSYEQYF. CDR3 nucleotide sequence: TGTGCCAGCAGCTTGGCCGGCAGCCCAGCAAACTCCTACGAGCAGTACTTC.